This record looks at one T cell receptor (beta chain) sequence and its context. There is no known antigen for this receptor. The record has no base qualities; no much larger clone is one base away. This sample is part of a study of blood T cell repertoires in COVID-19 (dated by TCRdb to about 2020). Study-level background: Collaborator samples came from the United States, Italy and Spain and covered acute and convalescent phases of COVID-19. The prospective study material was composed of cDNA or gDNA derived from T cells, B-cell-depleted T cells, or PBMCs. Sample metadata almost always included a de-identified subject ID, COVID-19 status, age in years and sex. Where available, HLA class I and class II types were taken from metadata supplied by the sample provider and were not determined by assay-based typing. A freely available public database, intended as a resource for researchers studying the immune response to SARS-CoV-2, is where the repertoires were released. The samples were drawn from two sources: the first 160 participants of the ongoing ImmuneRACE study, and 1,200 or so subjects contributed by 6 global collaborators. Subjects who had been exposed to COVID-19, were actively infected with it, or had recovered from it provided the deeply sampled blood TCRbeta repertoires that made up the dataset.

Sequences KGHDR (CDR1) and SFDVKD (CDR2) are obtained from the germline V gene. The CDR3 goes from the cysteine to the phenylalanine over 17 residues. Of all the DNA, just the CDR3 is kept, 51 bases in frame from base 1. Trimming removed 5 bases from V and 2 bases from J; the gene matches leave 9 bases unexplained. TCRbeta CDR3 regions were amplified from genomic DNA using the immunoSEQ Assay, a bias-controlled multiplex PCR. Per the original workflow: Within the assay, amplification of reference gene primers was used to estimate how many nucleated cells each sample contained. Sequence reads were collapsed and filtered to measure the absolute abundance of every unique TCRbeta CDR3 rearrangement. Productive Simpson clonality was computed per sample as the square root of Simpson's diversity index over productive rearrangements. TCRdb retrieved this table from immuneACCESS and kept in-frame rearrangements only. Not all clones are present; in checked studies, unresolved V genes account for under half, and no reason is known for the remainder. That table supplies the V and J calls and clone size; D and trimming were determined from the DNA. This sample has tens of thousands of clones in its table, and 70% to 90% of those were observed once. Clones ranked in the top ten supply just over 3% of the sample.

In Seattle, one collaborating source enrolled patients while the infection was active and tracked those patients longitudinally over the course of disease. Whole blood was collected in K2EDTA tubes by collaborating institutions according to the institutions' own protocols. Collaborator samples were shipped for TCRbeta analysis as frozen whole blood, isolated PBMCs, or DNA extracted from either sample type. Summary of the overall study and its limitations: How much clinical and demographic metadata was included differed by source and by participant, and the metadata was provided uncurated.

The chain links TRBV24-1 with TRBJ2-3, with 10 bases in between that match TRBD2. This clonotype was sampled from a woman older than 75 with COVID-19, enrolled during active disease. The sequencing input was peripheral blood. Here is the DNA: TGTGCCACCAGTGTTTATAGCGGGGGGTTACCCACAGATACGCAGTATTTT. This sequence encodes CATSVYSGGLPTDTQYF.